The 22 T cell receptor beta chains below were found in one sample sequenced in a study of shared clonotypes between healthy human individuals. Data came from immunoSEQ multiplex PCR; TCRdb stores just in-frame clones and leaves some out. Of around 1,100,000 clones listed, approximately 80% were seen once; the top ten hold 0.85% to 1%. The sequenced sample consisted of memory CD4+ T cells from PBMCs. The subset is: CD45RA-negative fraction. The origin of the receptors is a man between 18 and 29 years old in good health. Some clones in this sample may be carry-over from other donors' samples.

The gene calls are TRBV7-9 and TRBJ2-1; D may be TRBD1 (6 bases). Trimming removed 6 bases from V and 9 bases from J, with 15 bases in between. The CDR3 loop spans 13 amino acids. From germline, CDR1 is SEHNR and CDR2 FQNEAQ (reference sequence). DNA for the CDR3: TGTGCCAGCAGAAGATCAGGGGAAGGTGAGCAGTTCTTC. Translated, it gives CASRRSGEGEQFF.

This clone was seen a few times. The DNA of the CDR3 is TGTGCCAGCAGCCCATCCCCCGGGAGGGTGACAGATACGCAGTATTTT. Translation: CASSPSPGRVTDTQYF. V gene TRBV7-9 combines with J gene TRBJ2-3, with 8 bases aligning to TRBD2. Germline values: CDR1 SEHNR, CDR2 FQNEAQ (reference sequence). The CDR3 is made up of 16 amino acids. V gave up 5 bases and J gave up 3 bases; unmatched junction bases: 10.

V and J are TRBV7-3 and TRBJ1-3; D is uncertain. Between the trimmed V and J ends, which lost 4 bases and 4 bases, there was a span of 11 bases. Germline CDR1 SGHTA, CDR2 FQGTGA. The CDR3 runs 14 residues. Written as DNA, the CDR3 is TGTGCCAGCAGCTCAACGGGAGGGGGAAACACCATATATTTT. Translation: CASSSTGGGNTIYF.

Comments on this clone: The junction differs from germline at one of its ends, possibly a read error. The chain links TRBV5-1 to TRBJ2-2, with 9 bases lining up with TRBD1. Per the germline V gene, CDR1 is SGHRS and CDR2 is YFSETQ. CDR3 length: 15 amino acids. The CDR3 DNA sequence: TGCGCCAGCAGCCTACAGGGGGCGAAAACCGGGGAGCTGTTTTTT. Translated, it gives CASSLQGAKTGELFF.

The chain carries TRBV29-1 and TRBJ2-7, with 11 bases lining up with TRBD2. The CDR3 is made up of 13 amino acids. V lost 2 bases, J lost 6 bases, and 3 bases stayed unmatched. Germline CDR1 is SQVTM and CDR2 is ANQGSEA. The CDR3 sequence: CSVERLAGGEQYF. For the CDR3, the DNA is TGCAGCGTTGAACGGCTAGCGGGGGGCGAGCAGTACTTC.

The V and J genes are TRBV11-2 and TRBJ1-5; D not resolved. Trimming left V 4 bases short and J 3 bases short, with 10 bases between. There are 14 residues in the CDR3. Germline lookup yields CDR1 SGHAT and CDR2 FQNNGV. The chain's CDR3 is CASSSGIFNQPQHF. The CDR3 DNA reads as TGTGCCAGCAGCTCCGGGATCTTCAATCAGCCCCAGCATTTT.

For the CDR3, the DNA is TGTGCCAGCAGTTTACCCGGGATGGGAGAAACCACAGATACGCAGTATTTT. Amino acids: CASSLPGMGETTDTQYF. The chain carries TRBV28 and TRBJ2-3; TRBD2 is a possible D gene (5 bases). V was cut by 2 bases and J by 2 bases, with 17 bases left in between. The germline V gene encodes CDR1 MDHEN and CDR2 SYDVKM. The CDR3 loop spans 17 amino acids.

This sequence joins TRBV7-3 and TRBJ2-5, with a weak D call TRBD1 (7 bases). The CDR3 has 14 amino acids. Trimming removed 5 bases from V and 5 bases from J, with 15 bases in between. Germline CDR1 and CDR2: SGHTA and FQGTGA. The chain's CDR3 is CASSLQGGSETQYF. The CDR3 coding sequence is TGTGCCAGCAGCCTTCAGGGGGGCAGCGAGACCCAGTACTTC.

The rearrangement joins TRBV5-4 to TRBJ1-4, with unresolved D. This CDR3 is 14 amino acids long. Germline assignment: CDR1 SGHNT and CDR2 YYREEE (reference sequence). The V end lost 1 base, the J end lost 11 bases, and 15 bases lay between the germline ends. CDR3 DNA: TGTGCCAGCAGCTTGTATTCCGGTCCGGGGAAACTGTTTTTT. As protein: CASSLYSGPGKLFF.

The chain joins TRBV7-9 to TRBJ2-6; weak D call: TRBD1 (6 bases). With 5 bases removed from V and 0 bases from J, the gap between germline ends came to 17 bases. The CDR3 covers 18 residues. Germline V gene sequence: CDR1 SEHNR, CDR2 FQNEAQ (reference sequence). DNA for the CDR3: TGTGCCAGCAGCGATAACAGGGTGGTAGGCTCTGGGGCCAACGTCCTGACTTTC. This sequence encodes CASSDNRVVGSGANVLTF.

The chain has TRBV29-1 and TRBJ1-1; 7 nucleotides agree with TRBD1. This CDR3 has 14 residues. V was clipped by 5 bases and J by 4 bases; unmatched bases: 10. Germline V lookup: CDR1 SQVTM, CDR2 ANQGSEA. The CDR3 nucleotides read TGCAGCGTTCCCGGGACAGCGCGGGGCACTGAAGCTTTCTTT. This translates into CSVPGTARGTEAFF.

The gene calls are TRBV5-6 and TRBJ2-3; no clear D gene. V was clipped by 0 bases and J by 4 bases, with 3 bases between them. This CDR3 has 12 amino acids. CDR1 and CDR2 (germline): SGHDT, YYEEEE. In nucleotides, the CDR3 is TGTGCCAGCAGCTTGGAGGCAGATACGCAGTATTTT. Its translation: CASSLEADTQYF.

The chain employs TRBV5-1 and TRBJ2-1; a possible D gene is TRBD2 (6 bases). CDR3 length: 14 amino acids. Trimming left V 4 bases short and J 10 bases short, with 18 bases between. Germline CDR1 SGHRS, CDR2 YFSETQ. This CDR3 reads CASSISPTGGEQFF. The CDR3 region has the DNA TGCGCCAGCAGCATTAGCCCAACTGGGGGGGAGCAGTTCTTC.

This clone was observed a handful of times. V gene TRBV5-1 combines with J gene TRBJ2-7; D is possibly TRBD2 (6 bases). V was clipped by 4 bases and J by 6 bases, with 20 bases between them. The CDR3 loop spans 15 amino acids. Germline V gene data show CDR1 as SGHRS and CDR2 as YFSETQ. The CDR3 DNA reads TGCGCCAGCAGCGGACGCGGAGGGGCCGCGAGCGAGCAGTACTTC. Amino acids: CASSGRGGAASEQYF.

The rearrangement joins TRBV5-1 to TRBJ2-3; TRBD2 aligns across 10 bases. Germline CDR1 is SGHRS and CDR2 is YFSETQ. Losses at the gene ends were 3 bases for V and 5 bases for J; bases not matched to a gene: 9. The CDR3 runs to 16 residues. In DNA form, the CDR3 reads TGCGCCAGCAGCTCCGGACTAGCGGAGGCCGTAGATACGCAGTATTTT. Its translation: CASSSGLAEAVDTQYF.

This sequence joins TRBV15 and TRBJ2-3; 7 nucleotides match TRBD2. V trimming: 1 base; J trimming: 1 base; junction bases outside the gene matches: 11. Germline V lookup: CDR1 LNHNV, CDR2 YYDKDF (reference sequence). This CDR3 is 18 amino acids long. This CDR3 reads CATSRADTASGGTDTQYF. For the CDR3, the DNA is TGTGCCACCAGCAGAGCGGATACGGCTAGCGGAGGCACAGATACGCAGTATTTT.

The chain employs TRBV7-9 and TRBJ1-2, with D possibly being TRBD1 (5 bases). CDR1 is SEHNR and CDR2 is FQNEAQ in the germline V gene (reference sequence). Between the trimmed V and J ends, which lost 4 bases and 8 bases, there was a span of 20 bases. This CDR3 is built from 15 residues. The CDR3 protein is CASSSAYSPQEGYTF. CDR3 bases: TGTGCCAGCAGCTCCGCGTACAGCCCACAGGAGGGCTACACCTTC.

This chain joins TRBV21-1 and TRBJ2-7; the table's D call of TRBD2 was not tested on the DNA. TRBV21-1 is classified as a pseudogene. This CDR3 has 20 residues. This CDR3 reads CASSASSGTGNSTSGNEQYF. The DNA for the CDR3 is TGTGCCAGCAGCGCCTCCTCCGGGACAGGGAACTCAACTAGCGGGAACGAGCAGTACTTC.

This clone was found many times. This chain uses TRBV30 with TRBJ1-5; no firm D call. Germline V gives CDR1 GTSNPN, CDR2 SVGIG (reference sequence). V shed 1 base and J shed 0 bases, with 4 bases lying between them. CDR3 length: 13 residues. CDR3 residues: CAWSAYSNQPQHF. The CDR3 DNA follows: TGTGCCTGGAGTGCCTATAGCAATCAGCCCCAGCATTTT.

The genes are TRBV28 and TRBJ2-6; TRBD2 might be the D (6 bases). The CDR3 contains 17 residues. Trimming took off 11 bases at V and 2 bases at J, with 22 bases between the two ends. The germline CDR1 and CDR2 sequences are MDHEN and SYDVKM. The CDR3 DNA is TGTGCCGTCCCCCTGAGTCGGGGGAGCCCTGGGGCCAACGTCCTGACTTTC. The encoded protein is CAVPLSRGSPGANVLTF.

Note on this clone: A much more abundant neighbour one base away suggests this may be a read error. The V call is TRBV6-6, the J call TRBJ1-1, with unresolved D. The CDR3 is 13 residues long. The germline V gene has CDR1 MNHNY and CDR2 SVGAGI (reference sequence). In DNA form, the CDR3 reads TGTGCCAGCAGTTACTCTATCAGCACTGGAGCTTTCTTT. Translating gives CASSYSISTGAFF.

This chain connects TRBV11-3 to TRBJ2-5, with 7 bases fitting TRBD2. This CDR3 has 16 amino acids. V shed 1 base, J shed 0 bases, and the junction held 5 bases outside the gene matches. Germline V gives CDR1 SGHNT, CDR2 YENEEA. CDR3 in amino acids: CASSLGSSGDQETQYF. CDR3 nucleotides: TGTGCCAGCAGCTTAGGGTCTAGCGGAGACCAAGAGACCCAGTACTTC.